One sample yielded the 8 T cell receptor beta chains listed below, sequenced in a study of molecular identifiers for immune sequencing clone quantification. From the PCR reads, TCRdb called clonotypes with MiXCR, one entry per CDR3 protein. The sample lists 550,000 to 750,000 distinct CDR3 sequences, about 20% occurring once. The sample consisted of naive CD8+ T cells from blood, with Jurkat cell RNA spiked in. Indicated subset: FACS-sorted CD8+CD4-CCR7+CD45RA+ naive T cells. The receptors originated from a human donor in good health. Some libraries in this study had Jurkat cell RNA spiked in.

This clonotype was observed many times. The chain uses TRBV15 and TRBJ2-5; 7 bases align to TRBD1. Trimming removed 6 bases from V and 1 base from J; junction bases left unmatched: 5. The CDR3 runs to 14 residues. The germline V gene encodes CDR1 LNHNV and CDR2 YYDKDF (reference sequence). Here the CDR3 DNA reads TGTGCCACCAGACAGGGGAAGGGCCAAGAGACCCAGTACTTC. Amino acid sequence: CATRQGKGQETQYF.

This clonotype was detected many times. This chain connects TRBV12-3 or TRBV12-4 to TRBJ2-2; a weak D match, TRBD2 (5 bases). The CDR3 has 14 residues. The V end lost 5 bases, the J end lost 7 bases, and 14 bases lay between the germline ends. The CDR3 sequence: CASSGGVGYGELFF. The CDR3 nucleotides read TGTGCCAGCAGTGGAGGTGTAGGGTACGGGGAGCTGTTTTTT.

With regard to this clonotype: At one boundary the junction diverges from the germline segment, which might be a read error. The CDR3: CASRGTGTLSYGQYF. The CDR3 DNA follows: TGTGCCAGCAGGGGCACGGGCACCCTCTCCTACGGGCAGTACTTC. The J gene is TRBJ2-7, the V gene TRBV6-2 or TRBV6-3; D not resolved. The CDR3 totals 15 residues. CDR1 is MNHEY, CDR2 SVGEGT, per germline.

This clonotype was seen repeatedly, ten times or more. The chain carries TRBV27 and TRBJ1-4; D gene ambiguous. V was clipped by 0 bases and J by 0 bases, with 11 bases between them. In germline, CDR1 is MNHEY, CDR2 SMNVEV (reference sequence). The length of the CDR3 is 17 residues. Here the CDR3 reads CASSLSGRQSTNEKLFF. The CDR3 DNA is TGTGCCAGCAGTTTATCGGGCAGACAATCAACTAATGAAAAACTGTTTTTT.

This clonotype occurred many times. This sequence joins TRBV7-6 and TRBJ2-6; 10 nucleotides match TRBD2. V gave up 5 bases and J gave up 1 base; unmatched junction bases: 14. The CDR3 sequence is 20 residues long. CDR1 and CDR2 (germline): SGHVS, FNYEAQ. The CDR3 DNA sequence: TGTGCCAGCAGCCCACTCCAGACTAGCGGGTTCGGTTCTGGGGCCAACGTCCTGACTTTC. This sequence encodes CASSPLQTSGFGSGANVLTF.

The table lists this clonotype with many counts. This rearrangement joins TRBV4-1 to TRBJ1-1; unclear D gene. V was cut by 0 bases and J by 0 bases, with 8 bases left in between. CDR1 is MGHRA, CDR2 YSYEKL, per germline. The CDR3 runs to 15 residues. In DNA form, the CDR3 reads TGCGCCAGCAGCCAAGAGAACAGCTTGAACACTGAAGCTTTCTTT. Amino acids: CASSQENSLNTEAFF.

This clonotype has a count of ten or more. The CDR3, as DNA: TGTGCCAGCAGTGAATGGGGTATGTCTAGCGGGAGCACAGATACGCAGTATTTT. Translating gives CASSEWGMSSGSTDTQYF. The chain combines TRBV6-1 with TRBJ2-3, with TRBD2 matching over 8 bases. This CDR3 contains 18 residues. Trimming removed 2 bases from V and 0 bases from J; junction bases left unmatched: 10. Germline V gives CDR1 MNHNS, CDR2 SASEGT.

The sample holds a few counts of this clonotype. The chain uses TRBV27 and TRBJ2-3, with TRBD2 matching over 8 bases. The V gene end was trimmed by 1 base and the J gene end by 5 bases; junction bases not matched to a gene: 5. CDR3 length equals 15 residues. CDR1 is MNHEY, CDR2 SMNVEV, per germline (reference sequence). The CDR3 DNA is TGTGCCAGCAGTTTATGGGGCGGGGGGCTAGATACGCAGTATTTT. This sequence encodes CASSLWGGGLDTQYF.